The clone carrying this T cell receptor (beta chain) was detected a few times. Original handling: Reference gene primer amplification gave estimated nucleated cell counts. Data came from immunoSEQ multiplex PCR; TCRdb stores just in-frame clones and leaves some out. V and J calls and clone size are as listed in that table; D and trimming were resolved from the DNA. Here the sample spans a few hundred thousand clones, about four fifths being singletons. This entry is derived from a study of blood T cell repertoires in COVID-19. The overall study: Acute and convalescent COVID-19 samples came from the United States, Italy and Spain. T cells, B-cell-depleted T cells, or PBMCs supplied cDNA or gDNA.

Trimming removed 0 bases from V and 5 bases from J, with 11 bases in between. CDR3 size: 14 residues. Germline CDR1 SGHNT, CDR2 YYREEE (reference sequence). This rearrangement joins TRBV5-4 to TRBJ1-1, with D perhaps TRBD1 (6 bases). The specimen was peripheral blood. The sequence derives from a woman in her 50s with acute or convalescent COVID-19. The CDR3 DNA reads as TGTGCCAGCAGCTTGGACAGGGTCTGGACTGAAGCTTTCTTT. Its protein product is CASSLDRVWTEAFF.